A selection of T cell receptor beta chains follows, all from one sample in a study of cytomegalovirus exposure and HLA in healthy donors. Profiling relied on immunoSEQ multiplex PCR, and the TCRdb table lists in-frame clones only, not all of them. The repertoire has roughly 140,000 clones, roughly 80% of them found once; the top ten carry approximately 5%. The source material was PBMCs. The receptors were sampled from a woman between 50 and 59 years old in good health and CMV-seronegative. CDR3s leave out the opening cysteine and the closing phenylalanine or tryptophan. Fields, in order: J gene, CDR3 length, clone size, V gene, CDR3 protein. Clone size appears in some rows only: once, few, many, or a class for an expanded clone.

TRBJ2-3 12 . TRBV6-4 ASSDGGPTDTQY
TRBJ2-3 16 few TRBV28 ASSLGTSGGVSTDTQY
TRBJ2-1 13 once TRBV7-8 ASSLTNAAYNEQF
TRBJ1-3 14 few TRBV9 ASSPRDMSSGNTIY
TRBJ1-2 12 few TRBV6-5 ASTPTGGGYGYT
TRBJ1-1 10 few TRBV6-6 ASSPRPGGAF
TRBJ1-4 12 . TRBV5-4 ASSIQGAKEKLF
TRBJ2-3 14 . TRBV7-2 ASSVGLAGYTDTQY
TRBJ1-1 11 . TRBV6-5 ASRLTGNTEAF
TRBJ2-7 13 . TRBV4-1 ASSQPPSVGGEQY
TRBJ1-1 12 . TRBV9 ASSAGQSNTEAF
TRBJ1-1 11 few TRBV10-3 AISDHPNTEAF
TRBJ2-1 10 . TRBV7-6 ASSPPFHEQF
TRBJ1-4 13 once TRBV5-4 ASSSGVSTNEKLF
TRBJ2-3 13 . TRBV18 ASSLTSGQGDTQY
TRBJ1-2 12 . TRBV11-2 ASSGRGTVGGYT
TRBJ1-2 13 . TRBV19 ASSIQRQASYGYT
TRBJ2-2 12 . TRBV5-1 ASSIQGASGELF
TRBJ2-3 12 . TRBV19 ASRTGYQGVTQY
TRBJ2-3 14 . TRBV5-1 ASSLAGVISTDTQY
TRBJ2-3 9 . TRBV27 ASRQGYAQY
TRBJ2-7 15 . TRBV9 ASSVATGGGAPTEQY
TRBJ1-5 14 . TRBV7-2 ASRPAGGAFNQPQH
TRBJ1-4 11 . TRBV7-2 ASTVTTNEKLF
TRBJ1-6 13 once TRBV7-9 ASSSGQYNNSPLH
TRBJ2-1 14 . TRBV15 ATSRDLRGPNNEQF
TRBJ1-2 13 . TRBV7-8 ASSSFPGQGGGYT
TRBJ1-1 13 . TRBV19 ASGGQEIRPTEAF
TRBJ1-4 13 . TRBV7-7 ASSSGQGIGEKLF
TRBJ2-7 12 . TRBV6-5 ASSWGQGVYEQY
TRBJ2-6 21 . TRBV23-1 AGPDSGTGRFSGGRSGANVLT
TRBJ1-6 14 . TRBV2 ASLHRASSYNSPLH
TRBJ2-1 13 . TRBV2 ASRERGGAINEQF
TRBJ1-2 13 . TRBV19 ASNPTGGGGYGYT
TRBJ2-7 13 . TRBV11-1 ASSGRTGGDYEQY
TRBJ1-2 15 . TRBV4-3 ASSQDRLRVGLDGYT
TRBJ1-2 12 . TRBV7-9 ASSLEETAYGYT
TRBJ1-1 11 . TRBV19 ASSGQAGTEAF
TRBJ1-6 11 . TRBV4-2 ASSQGSNLPLH
TRBJ2-2 13 . TRBV19 ASSSVDRDTGELF
TRBJ1-4 10 . TRBV28 ASSDRHEKLF
TRBJ1-6 13 . TRBV5-1 ASSLRTGFDSPLH
TRBJ1-1 14 . TRBV7-3 ASSLMGGPPEPEAF
TRBJ1-1 11 . TRBV5-6 ASSSTLDTEAF
TRBJ1-3 14 . TRBV7-9 ASSLLQVASGNTIY
TRBJ2-2 12 once TRBV5-1 ASSLDRYTGELF
TRBJ2-7 14 . TRBV9 ASSPQGLAGSYEQY
TRBJ1-1 12 . TRBV5-1 ASSLVGANTEAF
TRBJ1-5 12 few TRBV6-1 ASSSGQSVQPQH
TRBJ1-2 13 . TRBV7-2 ASSLELRRGNGYT
TRBJ1-6 13 . TRBV6-1 ASSESTVNNSPLH
TRBJ1-1 12 . TRBV6-6 ASTLDRGDTEAF
TRBJ1-5 12 . TRBV28 ASRQGGSNQPQH
TRBJ1-5 12 once TRBV10-3 ATGTGGRNQPQH
TRBJ1-5 13 few TRBV19 ASSIVNARLRPQH
TRBJ1-1 14 . TRBV7-2 AGSLGHPEGNTEAF
TRBJ2-7 12 . TRBV10-2 ASRIAGGSHEQY
TRBJ1-4 14 . TRBV5-6 ASSFGVSTLNEKLF
TRBJ1-1 14 . TRBV7-8 ASSLWVRVVETEAF
TRBJ1-2 11 . TRBV30 AWGFTGSYGYT